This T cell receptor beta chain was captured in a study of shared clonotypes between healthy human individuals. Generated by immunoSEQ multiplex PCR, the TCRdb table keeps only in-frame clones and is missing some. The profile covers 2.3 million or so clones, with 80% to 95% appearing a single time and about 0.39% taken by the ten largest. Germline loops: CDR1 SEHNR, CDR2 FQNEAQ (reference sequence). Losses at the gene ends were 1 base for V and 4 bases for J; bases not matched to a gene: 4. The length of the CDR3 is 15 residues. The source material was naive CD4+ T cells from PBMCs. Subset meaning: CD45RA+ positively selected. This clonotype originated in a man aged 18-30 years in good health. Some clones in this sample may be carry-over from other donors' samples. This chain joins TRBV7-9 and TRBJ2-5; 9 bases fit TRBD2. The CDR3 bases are TGTGCCAGCAGCTTAGGTAGCGGGGGAGGAGAGACCCAGTACTTC. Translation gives CASSLGSGGGETQYF.